Sequencing of this T cell receptor beta chain was carried out in a study of CD8 T cells in Susac syndrome. Findings and caveats of the study: The TCR sequencing and HLA analysis in the study involved a relatively small number of individuals, as the study acknowledged.

A quantity of about 0.5 to 1 ug RNA underwent reverse transcription using random hexamers. An immunoSEQ multiplex PCR amplified TCR beta CDR3 over 54 Vbeta and 13 Jbeta. TCRdb re-derived calls from the immunoSEQ multiplex PCR reads in MiXCR, one entry per CDR3 protein. The sample consists of about 120,000 distinct CDR3 sequences, just under 95% of them appearing once. CD8+ and CD4+ T cells from blood underwent TCR beta sequencing, which was carried out in a high-throughput format. Germline CDR1 is MNHEY and CDR2 is SMNVEV (reference sequence). This CDR3 comprises 13 residues. This clonotype appeared a few times. Its antigen remains unknown. The junction departs from the called germline gene at one end, perhaps through a read error.

The rearrangement uses TRBV27 and TRBJ2-7; 9 bases line up with TRBD1. The sequenced material came from CD8+ T cells from PBMCs. The sequence was obtained from a human donor in good health. As DNA, the CDR3 is TGTGCCAGCAGTTTGTCCCCGGGACAGGGCAATATCTTC. This encodes CASSLSPGQGNIF.